This T cell receptor (beta chain) was sequenced in a study of read filtering for tumor transcriptome and immune sequencing. About the study: Eight or nine patients were R-ISS I, about 16 were R-ISS II, about seven were R-ISS III.

This clonotype has more than one count but fewer than ten. The library was built from roughly 400 ng RNA with molecular barcoded adaptors for alpha/delta and beta/gamma chains. TCRdb analysed the reads with MiXCR anew, one entry per CDR3 protein. The sample lists 100,000 to 150,000 distinct CDR3 sequences; under 15% were seen once. The receptor's source is a donor over 35 with multiple myeloma. Sequencing used a population of CD138-negative cells sorted from bone marrow.

The CDR3 loop is CASSYQEQPQHF. The CDR3 coding sequence is TGTGCCAGCAGTTACCAGGAACAGCCCCAGCATTTT. The V and J genes are TRBV28 and TRBJ1-5; D gene uncertain. The V end was cut by 4 bases, the J end by 7 bases, with 8 bases between. The germline CDR1 and CDR2 sequences are MDHEN and SYDVKM. The CDR3 spans 12 residues.